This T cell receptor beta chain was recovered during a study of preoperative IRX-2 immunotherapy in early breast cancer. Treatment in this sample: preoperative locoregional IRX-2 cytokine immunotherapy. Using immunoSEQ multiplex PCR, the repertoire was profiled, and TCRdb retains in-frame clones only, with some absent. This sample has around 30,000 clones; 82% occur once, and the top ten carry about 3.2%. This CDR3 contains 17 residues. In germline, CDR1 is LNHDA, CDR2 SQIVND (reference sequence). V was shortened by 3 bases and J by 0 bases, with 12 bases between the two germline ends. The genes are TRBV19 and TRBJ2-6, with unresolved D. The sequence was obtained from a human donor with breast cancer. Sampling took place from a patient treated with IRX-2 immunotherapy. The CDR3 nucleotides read TGTGCCAGTAGTATTCGCGTAAGGAGCTCTGGGGCCAACGTCCTGACTTTC. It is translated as CASSIRVRSSGANVLTF.